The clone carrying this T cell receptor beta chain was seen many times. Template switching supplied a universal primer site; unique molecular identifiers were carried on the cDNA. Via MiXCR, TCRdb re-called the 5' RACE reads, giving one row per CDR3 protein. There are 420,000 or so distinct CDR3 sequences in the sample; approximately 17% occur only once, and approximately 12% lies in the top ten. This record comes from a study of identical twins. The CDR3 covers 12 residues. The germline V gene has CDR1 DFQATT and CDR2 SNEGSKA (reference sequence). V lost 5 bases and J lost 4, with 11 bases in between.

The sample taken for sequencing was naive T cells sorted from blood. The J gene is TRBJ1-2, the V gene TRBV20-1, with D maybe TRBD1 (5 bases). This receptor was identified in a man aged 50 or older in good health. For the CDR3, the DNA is TGCAGTGCTGCCAGGGTTCCCTATGGCTACACCTTC. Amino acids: CSAARVPYGYTF.